The T cell receptor (beta chain) described here comes from a study of control samples from healthy donors and cancer patients. Sequencing was performed with immunoSEQ multiplex PCR; in TCRdb, only in-frame clones are kept and a portion is missing. The sample holds about 54,000 clones, 95% to 97% seen once. This CDR3 region has 12 residues. The ends were cut back, 3 bases at V and 5 bases at J, with 8 bases in the middle. Germline loops: CDR1 SEHNR, CDR2 FQNEAQ (reference sequence). The chain recombines TRBV7-9 with TRBJ2-7; D not resolved. The sample taken for sequencing was blood. The clonotype was recovered from a woman aged 25-40 years in good health. CDR3 residues: CASSLTDDEQYF. In DNA form, the CDR3 reads TGTGCCAGCAGCTTGACGGACGACGAGCAGTACTTC.